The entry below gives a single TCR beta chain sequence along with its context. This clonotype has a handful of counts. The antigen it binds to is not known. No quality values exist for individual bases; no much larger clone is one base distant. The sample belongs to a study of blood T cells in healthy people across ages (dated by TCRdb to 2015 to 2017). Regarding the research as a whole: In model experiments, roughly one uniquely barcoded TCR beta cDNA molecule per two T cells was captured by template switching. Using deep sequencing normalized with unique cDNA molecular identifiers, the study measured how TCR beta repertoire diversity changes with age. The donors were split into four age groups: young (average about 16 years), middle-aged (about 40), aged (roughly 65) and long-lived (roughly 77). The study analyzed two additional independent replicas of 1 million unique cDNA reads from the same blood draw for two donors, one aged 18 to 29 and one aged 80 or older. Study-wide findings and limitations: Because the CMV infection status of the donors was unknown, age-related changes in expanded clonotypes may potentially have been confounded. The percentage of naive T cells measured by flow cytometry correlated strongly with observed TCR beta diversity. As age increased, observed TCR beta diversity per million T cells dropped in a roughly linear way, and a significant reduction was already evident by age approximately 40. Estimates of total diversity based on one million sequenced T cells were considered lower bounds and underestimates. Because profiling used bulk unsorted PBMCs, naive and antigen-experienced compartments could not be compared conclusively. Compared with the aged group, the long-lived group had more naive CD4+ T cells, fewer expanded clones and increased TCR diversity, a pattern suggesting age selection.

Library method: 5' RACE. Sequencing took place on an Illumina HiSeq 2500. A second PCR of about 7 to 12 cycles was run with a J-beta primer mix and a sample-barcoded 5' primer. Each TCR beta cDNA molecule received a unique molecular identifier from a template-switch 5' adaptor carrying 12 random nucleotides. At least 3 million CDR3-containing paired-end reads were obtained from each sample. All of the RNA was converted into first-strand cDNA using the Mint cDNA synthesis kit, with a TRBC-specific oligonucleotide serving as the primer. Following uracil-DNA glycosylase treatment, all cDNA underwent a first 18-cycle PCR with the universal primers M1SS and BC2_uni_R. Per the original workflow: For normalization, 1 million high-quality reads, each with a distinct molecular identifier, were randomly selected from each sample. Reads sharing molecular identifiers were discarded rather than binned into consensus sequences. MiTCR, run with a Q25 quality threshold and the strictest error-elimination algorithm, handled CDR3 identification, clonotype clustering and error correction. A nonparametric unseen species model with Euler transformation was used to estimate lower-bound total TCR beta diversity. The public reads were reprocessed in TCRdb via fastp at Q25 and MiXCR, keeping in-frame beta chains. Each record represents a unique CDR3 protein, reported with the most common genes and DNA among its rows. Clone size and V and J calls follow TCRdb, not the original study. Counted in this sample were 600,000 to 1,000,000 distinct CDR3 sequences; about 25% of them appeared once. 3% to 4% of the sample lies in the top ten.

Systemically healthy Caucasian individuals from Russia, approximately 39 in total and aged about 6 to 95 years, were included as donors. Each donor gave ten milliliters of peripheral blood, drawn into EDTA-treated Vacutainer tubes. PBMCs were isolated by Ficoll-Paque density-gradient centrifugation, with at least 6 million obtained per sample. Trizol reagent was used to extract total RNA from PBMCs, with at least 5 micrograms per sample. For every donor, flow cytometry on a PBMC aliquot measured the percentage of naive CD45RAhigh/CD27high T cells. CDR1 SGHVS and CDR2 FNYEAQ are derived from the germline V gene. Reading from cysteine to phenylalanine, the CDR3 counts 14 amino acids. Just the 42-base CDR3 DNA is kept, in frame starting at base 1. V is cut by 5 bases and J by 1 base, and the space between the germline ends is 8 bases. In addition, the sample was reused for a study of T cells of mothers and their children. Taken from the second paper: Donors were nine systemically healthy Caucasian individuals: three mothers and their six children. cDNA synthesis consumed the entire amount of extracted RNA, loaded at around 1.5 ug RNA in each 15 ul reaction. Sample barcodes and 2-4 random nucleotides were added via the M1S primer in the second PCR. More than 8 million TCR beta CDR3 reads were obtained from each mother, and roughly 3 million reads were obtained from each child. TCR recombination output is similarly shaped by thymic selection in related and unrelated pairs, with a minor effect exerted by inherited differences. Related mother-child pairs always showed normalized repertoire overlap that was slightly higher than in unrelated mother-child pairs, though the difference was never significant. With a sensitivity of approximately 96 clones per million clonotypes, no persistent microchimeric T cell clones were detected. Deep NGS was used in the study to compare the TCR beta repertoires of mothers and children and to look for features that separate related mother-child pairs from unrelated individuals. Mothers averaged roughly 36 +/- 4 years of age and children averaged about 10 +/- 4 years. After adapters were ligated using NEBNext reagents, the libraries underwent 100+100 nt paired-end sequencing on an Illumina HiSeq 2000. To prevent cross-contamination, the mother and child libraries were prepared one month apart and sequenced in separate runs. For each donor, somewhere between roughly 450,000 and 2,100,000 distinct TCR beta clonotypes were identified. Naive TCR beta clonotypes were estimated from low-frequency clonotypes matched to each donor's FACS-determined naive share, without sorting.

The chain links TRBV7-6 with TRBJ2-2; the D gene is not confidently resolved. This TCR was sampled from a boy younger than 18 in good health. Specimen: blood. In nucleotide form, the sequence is TGTGCCAGCAGCCCGCCATTGAACACCGGGGAGCTGTTTTTT. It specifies CASSPPLNTGELFF.